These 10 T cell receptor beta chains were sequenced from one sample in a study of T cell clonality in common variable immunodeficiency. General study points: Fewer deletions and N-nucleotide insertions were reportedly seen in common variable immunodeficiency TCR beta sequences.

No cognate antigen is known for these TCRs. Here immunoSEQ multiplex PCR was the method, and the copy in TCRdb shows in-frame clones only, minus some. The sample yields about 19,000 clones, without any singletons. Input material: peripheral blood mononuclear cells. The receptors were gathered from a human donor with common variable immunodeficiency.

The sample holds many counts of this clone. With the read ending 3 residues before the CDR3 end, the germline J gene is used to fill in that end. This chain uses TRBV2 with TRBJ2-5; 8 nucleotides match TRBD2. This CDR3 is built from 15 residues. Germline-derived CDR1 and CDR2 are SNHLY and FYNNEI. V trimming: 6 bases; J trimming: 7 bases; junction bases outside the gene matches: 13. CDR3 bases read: TGTGCCAGCAGGGGGACGACTAGCGTCATAGGGACC. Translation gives CASRGTTSVIGT. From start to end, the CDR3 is CASRGTTSVIGTQYF. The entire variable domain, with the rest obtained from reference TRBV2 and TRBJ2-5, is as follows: EPEVTQTPSHQVTQMGQEVILRCVPISNHLYFYWYRQILGQKVEFLVSFYNNEISEKSEIFDDQFSVERPDGSNFTLKIRSTKLEDSAMYFCASRGTTSVIGTQYFGPGTRLLVL.

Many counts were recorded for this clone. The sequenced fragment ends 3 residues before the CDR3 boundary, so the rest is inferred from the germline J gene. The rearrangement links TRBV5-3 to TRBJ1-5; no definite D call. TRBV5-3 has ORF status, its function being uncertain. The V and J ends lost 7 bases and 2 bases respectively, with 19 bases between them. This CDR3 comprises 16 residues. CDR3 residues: CARVYRVIFGNQPQHF. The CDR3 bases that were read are TGTGCCAGAGTCTACCGGGTCATTTTTGGCAATCAGCCC.

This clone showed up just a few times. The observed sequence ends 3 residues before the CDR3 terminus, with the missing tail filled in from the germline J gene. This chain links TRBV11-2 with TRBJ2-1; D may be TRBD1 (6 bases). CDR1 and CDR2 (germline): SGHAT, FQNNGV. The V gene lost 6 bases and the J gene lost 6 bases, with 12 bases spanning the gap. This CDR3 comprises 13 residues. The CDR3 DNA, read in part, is TGTGCCAGCAGTCAACAGGGCCCCAATGAG. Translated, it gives CASSQQGPNE. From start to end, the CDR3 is CASSQQGPNEQFF. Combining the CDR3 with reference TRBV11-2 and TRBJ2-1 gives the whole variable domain EAGVAQSPRYKIIEKRQSVAFWCNPISGHATLYWYQQILGQGPKLLIQFQNNGVVDDSQLPKDRFSAERLKGVDSTLKIQPAKLEDSAVYLCASSQQGPNEQFFGPGTRLTVL.

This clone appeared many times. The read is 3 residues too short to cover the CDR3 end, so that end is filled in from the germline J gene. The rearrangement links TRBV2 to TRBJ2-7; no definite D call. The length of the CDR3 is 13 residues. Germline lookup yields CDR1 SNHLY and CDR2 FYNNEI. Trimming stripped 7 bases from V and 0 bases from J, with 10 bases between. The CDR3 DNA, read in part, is TGTGCCAGCAAAAGCACGTACTCCTACGAG. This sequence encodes CASKSTYSYE. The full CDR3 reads CASKSTYSYEQYF.

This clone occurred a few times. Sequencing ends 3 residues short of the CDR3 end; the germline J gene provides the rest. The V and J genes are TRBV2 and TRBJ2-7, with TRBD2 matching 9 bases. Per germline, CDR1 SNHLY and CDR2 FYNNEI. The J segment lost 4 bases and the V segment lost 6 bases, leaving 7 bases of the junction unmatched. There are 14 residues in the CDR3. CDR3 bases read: TGTGCCAGCAGGGGGGCGACTAGCGGTTACGAG. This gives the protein CASRGATSGYE. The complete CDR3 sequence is CASRGATSGYEQYF.

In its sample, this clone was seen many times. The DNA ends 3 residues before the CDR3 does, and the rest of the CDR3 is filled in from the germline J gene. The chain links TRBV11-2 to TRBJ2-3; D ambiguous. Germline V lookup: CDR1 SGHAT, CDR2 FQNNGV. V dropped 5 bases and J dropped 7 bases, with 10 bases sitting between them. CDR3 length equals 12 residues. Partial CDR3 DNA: TGTGCCAGCAGCCCTGGGCTGAATACG. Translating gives CASSPGLNT. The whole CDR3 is CASSPGLNTQYF. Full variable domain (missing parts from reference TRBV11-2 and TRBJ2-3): EAGVAQSPRYKIIEKRQSVAFWCNPISGHATLYWYQQILGQGPKLLIQFQNNGVVDDSQLPKDRFSAERLKGVDSTLKIQPAKLEDSAVYLCASSPGLNTQYFGPGTRLTVL.

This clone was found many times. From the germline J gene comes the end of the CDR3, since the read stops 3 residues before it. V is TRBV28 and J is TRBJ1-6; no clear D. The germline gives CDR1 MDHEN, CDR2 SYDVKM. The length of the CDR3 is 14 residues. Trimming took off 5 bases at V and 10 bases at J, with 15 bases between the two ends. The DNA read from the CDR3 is TGTGCCAGCAGTCTACGGGTCCTCGACTCACCC. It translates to CASSLRVLDSP. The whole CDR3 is CASSLRVLDSPLHF. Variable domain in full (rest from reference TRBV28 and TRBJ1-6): DVKVTQSSRYLVKRTGEKVFLECVQDMDHENMFWYRQDPGLGLRLIYFSYDVKMKEKGDIPEGYSVSREKKERFSLILESASTNQTSMYLCASSLRVLDSPLHFGNGTRLTVT.

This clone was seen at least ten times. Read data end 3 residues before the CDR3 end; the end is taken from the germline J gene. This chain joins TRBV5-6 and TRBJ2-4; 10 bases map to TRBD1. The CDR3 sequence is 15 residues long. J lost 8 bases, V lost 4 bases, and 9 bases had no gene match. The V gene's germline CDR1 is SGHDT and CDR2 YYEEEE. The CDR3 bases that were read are TGTGCCAGCAGCGTCCTGACAGGGGGCGCGTACATT. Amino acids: CASSVLTGGAYI. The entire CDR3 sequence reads CASSVLTGGAYIQYF.

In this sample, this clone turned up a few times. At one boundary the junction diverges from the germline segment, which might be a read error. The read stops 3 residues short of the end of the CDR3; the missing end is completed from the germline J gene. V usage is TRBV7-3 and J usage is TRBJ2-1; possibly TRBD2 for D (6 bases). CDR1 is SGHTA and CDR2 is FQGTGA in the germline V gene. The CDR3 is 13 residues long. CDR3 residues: CSSRDFTYNEQFF. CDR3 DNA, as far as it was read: TGTTCCAGCAGGGACTTCACCTACAATGAG.

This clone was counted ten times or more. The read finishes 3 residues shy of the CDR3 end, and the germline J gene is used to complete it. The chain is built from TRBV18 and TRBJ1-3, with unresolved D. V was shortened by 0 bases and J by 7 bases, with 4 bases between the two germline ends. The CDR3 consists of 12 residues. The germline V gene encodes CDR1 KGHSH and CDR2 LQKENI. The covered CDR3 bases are TGTGCCAGCTCACCACCGGCTAACACC. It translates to CASSPPANT. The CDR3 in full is CASSPPANTIYF.